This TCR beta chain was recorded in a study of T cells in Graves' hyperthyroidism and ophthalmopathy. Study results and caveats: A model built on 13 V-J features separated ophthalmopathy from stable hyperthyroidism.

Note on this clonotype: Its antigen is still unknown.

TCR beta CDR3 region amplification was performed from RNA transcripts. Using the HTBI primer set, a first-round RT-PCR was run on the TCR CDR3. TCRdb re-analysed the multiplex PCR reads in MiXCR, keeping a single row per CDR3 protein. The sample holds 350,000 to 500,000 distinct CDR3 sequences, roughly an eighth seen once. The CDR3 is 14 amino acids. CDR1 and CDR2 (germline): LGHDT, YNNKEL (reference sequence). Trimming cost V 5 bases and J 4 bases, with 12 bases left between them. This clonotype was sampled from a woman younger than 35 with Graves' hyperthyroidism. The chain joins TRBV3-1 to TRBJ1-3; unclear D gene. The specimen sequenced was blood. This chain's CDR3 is CASSAKPGGNTIYF. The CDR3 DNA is TGTGCCAGCAGCGCGAAACCGGGGGGAAACACCATATATTTT. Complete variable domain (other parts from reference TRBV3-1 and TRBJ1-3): DTAVSQTPKYLVTQMGNDKSIKCEQNLGHDTMYWYKQDSKKFLKIMFSYNNKELIINETVPNRFSPKSPDKAHLNLHINSLELGDSAVYFCASSAKPGGNTIYFGEGSWLTVV.